This T cell receptor beta chain was captured by sequencing in a study of blood T cell repertoires in COVID-19. Study-wide background: Donors in the United States, Italy and Spain gave samples during acute or convalescent COVID-19. T cells, B-cell-depleted T cells, or PBMCs provided the cDNA or gDNA that served as material.

The CDR3 length is 17 residues. Germline values: CDR1 LGHNT, CDR2 FRNRAP. With 1 base clipped from V and 5 bases from J, the junction kept 10 bases outside the gene matches. In the authors' methods: Researchers report that nucleated cell counts were estimated from reference gene primer amplification. Produced via immunoSEQ multiplex PCR; TCRdb's table is partial and in-frame only. That table gives V, J and clone size, and the DNA gave D and trimming. Found here are around 620,000 clones, 85% to 90% of them singletons; the top ten hold under 0.3%. The rearrangement links TRBV12-5 to TRBJ1-2; TRBD1 matches 10 bases. Input material: peripheral blood. The receptor's source is a woman between 18 and 29 years old with acute or convalescent COVID-19. This chain's CDR3 is CASGLDVGDRGKYGYTF. DNA of the CDR3: TGTGCTAGTGGTTTGGACGTAGGGGACAGGGGAAAGTATGGCTACACCTTC.